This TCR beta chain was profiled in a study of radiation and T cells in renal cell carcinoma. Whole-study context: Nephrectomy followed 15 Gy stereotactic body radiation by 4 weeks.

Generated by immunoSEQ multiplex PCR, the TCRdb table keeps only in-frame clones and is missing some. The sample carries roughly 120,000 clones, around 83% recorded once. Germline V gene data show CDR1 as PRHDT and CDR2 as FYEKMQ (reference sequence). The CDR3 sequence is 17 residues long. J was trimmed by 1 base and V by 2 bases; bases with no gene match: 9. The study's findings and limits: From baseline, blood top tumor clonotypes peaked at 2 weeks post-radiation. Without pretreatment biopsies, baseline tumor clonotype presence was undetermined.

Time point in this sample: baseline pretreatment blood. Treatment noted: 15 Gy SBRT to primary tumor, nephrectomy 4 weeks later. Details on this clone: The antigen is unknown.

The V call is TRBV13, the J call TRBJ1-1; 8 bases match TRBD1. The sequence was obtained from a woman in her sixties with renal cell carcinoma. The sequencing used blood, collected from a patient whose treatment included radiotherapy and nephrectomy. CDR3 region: CASSLSGGRFRNTEAFF. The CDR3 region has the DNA TGTGCCAGCAGCTTATCAGGGGGCAGGTTCCGGAACACTGAAGCTTTCTTT.